Included here is one T cell receptor (beta chain) sequence, with context. The germline CDR1 and CDR2 sequences are KGHDR and SFDVKD. The V gene lost 3 bases and the J gene lost 4 bases, with 10 bases spanning the gap. The CDR3 has 14 residues. This entry is derived from a study of control samples from healthy donors and cancer patients. Method: immunoSEQ multiplex PCR; TCRdb's copy keeps in-frame clones and lacks some. The sample lists about 130,000 clones, over 85% occurring once. The V call is TRBV24-1, the J call TRBJ2-3, with no clear D. The source material was blood. The clonotype was recovered from a man younger than 45 in good health. DNA of the CDR3: TGTGCCACCAGTGATCCCGGCCGCCCAGATACGCAGTATTTT. This codes for CATSDPGRPDTQYF.